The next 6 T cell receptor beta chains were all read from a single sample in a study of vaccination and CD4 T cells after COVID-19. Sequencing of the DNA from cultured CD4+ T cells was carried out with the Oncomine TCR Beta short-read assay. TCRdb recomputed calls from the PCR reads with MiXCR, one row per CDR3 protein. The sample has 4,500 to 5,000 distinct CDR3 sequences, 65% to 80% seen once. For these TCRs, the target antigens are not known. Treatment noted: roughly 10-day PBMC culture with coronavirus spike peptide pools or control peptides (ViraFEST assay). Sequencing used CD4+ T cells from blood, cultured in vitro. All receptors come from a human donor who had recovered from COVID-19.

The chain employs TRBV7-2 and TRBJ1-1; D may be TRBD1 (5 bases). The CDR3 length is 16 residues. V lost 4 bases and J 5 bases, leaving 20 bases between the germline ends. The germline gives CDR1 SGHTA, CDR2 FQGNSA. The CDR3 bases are TGTGCCAGCAGCTCGCAACCGTCGGGGGGAGGTACTGAAGCTTTCTTT. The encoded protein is CASSSQPSGGGTEAFF.

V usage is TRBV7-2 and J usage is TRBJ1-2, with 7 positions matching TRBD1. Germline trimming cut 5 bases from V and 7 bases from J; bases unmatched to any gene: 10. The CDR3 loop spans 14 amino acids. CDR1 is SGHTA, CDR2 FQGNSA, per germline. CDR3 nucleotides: TGTGCCAGCAGCGCCTCCGGGACAGTACGTGGCTACACCTTC. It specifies CASSASGTVRGYTF.

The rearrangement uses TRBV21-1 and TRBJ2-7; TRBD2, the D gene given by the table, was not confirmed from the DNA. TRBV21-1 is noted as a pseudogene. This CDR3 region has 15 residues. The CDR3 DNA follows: TGTGCCAGCAGCAAACAAACTAGCTCCTCCTACGAGCAGTACTTC. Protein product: CASSKQTSSSYEQYF.

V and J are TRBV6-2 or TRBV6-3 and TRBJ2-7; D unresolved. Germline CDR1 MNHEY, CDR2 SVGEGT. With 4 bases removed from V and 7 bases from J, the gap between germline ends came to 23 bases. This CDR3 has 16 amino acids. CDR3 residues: CASSLPYWAPDSEQYF. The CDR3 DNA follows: TGTGCCAGCAGTTTGCCCTACTGGGCCCCCGATTCGGAGCAGTACTTC.

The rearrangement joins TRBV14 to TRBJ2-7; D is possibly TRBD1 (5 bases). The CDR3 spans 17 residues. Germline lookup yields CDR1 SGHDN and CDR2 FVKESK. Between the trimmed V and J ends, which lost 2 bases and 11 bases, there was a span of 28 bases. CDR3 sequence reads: CASSQPRIIRSRECKYF. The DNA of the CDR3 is TGTGCCAGCAGCCAACCCCGAATTATTCGGAGCAGGGAATGTAAGTACTTC.

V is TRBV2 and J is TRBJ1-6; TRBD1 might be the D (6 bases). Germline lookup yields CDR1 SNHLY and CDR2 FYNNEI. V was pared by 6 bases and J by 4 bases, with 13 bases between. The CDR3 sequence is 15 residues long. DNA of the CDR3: TGTGCCAGCAGCTGGACAGACCTATATAATTCACCCCTCCACTTT. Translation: CASSWTDLYNSPLHF.